This T cell receptor (beta chain) was sequenced for a study of CD8+ T cells in alopecia areata. Overall study: Transfer of skin from approximately 6-12-month-old C3H/HeJ graft donors with spontaneous alopecia was made to approximately 7-11-week-old female C3H/HeJ mice. Study-wide results and caveats: Researchers report lesional scalp, most notably alopecia totalis/universalis, outstripped normal scalp in clonality. Scalp data also include sequences from resident alphabeta T cells of normal skin.

As regards this clone: Its target is unknown. Each gene name is a mouse one. The sequence runs out 4 residues before the end of the CDR3; the remainder is reconstructed from the germline J gene. Other DNA sequences of this sample code for an identical CDR3.

The sequencing template was cDNA reverse transcribed from extracted RNA. Method: immunoSEQ multiplex PCR; TCRdb's copy keeps in-frame clones and lacks some. The repertoire consists of 200,000 to 300,000 clones, none detected only once. Germline V CDR1 and CDR2: GKSSPN, SITVG. The CDR3 has 14 residues. The authors sorted pooled cutaneous lymph node cells using CD4, CD8alpha, NKG2D, NKG2ACE and other markers. The sequencing sample was made of CD4+ T cells sorted from a lymph node. The chain recombines TRBV31 with TRBJ2-5, with 9 bases fitting TRBD1. This receptor was taken from a C3H/HeJ mouse with alopecia areata. Mouse strain MHC haplotype: H2-k. Incomplete CDR3 DNA: TGTGCCTGGAGTCCGGGACAGGGAAAAGAC. Its translation is CAWSPGQGKD. The whole CDR3 is CAWSPGQGKDTQYF. The full variable domain, in which reference TRBV31 and TRBJ2-5 provide the parts outside the CDR3, is AQTIHQWPVAEIKAVGSPLSLGCTIKGKSSPNLYWYWQATGGTLQQLFYSITVGQVESVVQLNLSASRPKDDQFILSTEKLLLSHSGFYLCAWSPGQGKDTQYFGPGTRLLVL.